Reported below is one T cell receptor beta chain. CDR3 length equals 13 residues. V lost 5 bases, J lost 5 bases, and 6 bases stayed unmatched. Germline V CDR1 and CDR2: SGHVS, FQNEAQ. This entry is derived from a study of cytomegalovirus exposure and HLA in healthy donors. The PCR was carried out with 60 Vbeta primers and 13 Jbeta primers. Measured with immunoSEQ multiplex PCR; TCRdb has only the in-frame clones, and not every one. The sample records about 200,000 clones, around four fifths being singletons. Sequencing was done on a sample of PBMCs. This clonotype was sampled from a male donor in good health and CMV-seronegative. This chain joins TRBV7-8 and TRBJ2-7; the match to TRBD1 covers 7 bases. The CDR3 reads CASSRHRGDEQYF. CDR3 nucleotides: TGTGCCAGCAGCCGACACAGGGGTGACGAGCAGTACTTC.